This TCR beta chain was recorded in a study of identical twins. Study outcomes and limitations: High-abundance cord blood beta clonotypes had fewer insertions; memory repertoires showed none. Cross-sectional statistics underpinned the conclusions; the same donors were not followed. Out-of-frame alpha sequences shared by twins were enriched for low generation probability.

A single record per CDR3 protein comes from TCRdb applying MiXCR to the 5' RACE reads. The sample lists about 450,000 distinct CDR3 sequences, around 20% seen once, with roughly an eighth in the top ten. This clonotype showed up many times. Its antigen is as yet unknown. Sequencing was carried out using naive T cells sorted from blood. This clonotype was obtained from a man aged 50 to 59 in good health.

CDR3 sequence (DNA): TGTGCCATCAGCCCCACTAGCGGGGGGTCCACAGATACGCAGTATTTT. This gives the protein CAISPTSGGSTDTQYF. The chain carries TRBV10-3 and TRBJ2-3, with 12 bases that match TRBD2. Germline CDR1 is ENHRY and CDR2 is SYGVKD. Trimming removed 6 bases from V and 2 bases from J; junction bases left unmatched: 6. The CDR3 has 16 residues.